This T cell receptor beta chain comes out of a study of blood T cells in healthy people across ages (dated by TCRdb to 2013 to 2016). At the level of the whole study: In model experiments, template switching captured about one uniquely barcoded TCR beta cDNA molecule for every two T cells. To avoid experimental bias, donors of different ages were randomly spread across the sequencing lanes. Age-related changes in TCR beta repertoire diversity were measured in the study by deep sequencing normalized with unique cDNA molecular identifiers. Four age groups were formed from the donors: young (average 16 years), middle-aged (less than 40), aged (roughly 58) and long-lived (82). Using the same blood draw, the study looked at two additional independent replicas of 1 million unique cDNA reads for two donors, one aged 18 to 30 and the other aged 80 or older.

The approximately 39 donors, aged 6 to 90 years, were systemically healthy Caucasian individuals from Russia. Each donor gave around 9.5 milliliters of peripheral blood, collected into EDTA-treated Vacutainer tubes. Ficoll-Paque density-gradient centrifugation was used to isolate PBMCs, with at least 7 million obtained per sample. Trizol reagent was used to extract total RNA from the PBMCs, yielding at least 6 micrograms per sample. For every donor, flow cytometry on a PBMC aliquot measured the percentage of naive CD45RAhigh/CD27high T cells. The study at large found these results: Estimates of total diversity from one million sequenced T cells were regarded as lower bounds and underestimates. Because donor CMV infection status was unknown, age-related changes in expanded clonotypes were potentially confounded. A strong correlation was found between observed TCR beta diversity and the percentage of naive T cells measured by flow cytometry. Observed TCR beta diversity per million T cells fell roughly linearly with age, and a significant reduction was already apparent by age about 38. The long-lived group showed more naive CD4+ T cells, fewer expanded clones and increased TCR diversity than the aged group, suggesting age selection. Conclusive comparison of naive and antigen-experienced compartments was prevented by the profiling of bulk unsorted PBMCs.

Libraries were prepared through 5' RACE. The sequencing machine was an Illumina HiSeq 2500. A second PCR of roughly 7 to 11 cycles was performed with a sample-barcoded 5' primer and a J-beta primer mix. A template-switch 5' adaptor carrying 12 random nucleotides introduced a unique molecular identifier onto each TCR beta cDNA molecule. Each sample yielded at least 2.5 million CDR3-containing paired-end reads. First-strand cDNA was synthesized from all RNA with the Mint cDNA synthesis kit, primed by a TRBC-specific oligonucleotide. After uracil-DNA glycosylase treatment, a first 18-cycle PCR used universal primers M1SS and BC2_uni_R on all cDNA. The study's processing was this. For normalization, 1 million high-quality reads, each with a distinct molecular identifier, were randomly selected from each sample. Reads with shared molecular identifiers were discarded instead of being binned into consensus sequences. MiTCR, run with a Q25 quality threshold and the strictest error-elimination algorithm, handled CDR3 identification, clonotype clustering and error correction. Lower-bound total TCR beta diversity was estimated with a nonparametric unseen species model using Euler transformation. TCRdb reworked the public reads: Q25 trimming with fastp, MiXCR clone assembly, productive beta chains retained. Each entry is one CDR3 protein sequence, shown with its most common DNA and genes. TCRdb assigned the V and J calls; the authors' analysis was not used. The sample table lists 600,000 or so distinct CDR3 sequences, about 30% of them with a count of one. The leading ten clones occupy roughly 14% of the sample.

In this sample, this clonotype turned up many times. It has no known antigen specificity. No quality values exist for individual bases; no much larger clone is one base distant. This sequence was found in a woman older than 75 in good health. Sequencing was performed on blood.

The CDR3 here reads CSANLVGTDTQYF. The DNA sequence is TGCAGTGCTAACCTGGTGGGTACAGATACGCAGTATTTT. Recombination joined TRBV20-1 with TRBJ2-3; the D gene cannot be resolved reliably. CDR1 and CDR2, looked up from the germline V gene (reference sequence), are DFQATT and SNEGSKA. CDR3 length: 13 amino acids, cysteine to phenylalanine. Left in the record is the CDR3 DNA by itself, 39 bases read in frame from the first base. The V end loses 4 bases and the J end loses 3 bases, and a stretch of 11 bases separates them.